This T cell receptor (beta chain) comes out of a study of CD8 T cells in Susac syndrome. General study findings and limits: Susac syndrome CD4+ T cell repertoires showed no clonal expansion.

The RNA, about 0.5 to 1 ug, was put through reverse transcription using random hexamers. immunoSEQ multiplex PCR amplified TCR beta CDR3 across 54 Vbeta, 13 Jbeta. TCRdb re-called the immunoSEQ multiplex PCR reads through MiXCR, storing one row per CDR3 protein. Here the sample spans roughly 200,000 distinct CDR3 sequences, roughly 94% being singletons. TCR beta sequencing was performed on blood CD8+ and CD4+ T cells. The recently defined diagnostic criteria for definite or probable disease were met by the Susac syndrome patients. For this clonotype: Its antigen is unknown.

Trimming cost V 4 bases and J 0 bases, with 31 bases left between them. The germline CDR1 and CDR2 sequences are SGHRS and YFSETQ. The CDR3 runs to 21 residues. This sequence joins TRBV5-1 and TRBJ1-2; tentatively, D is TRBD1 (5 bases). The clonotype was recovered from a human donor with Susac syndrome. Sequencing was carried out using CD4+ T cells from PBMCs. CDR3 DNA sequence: TGCGCCAGCAGCGACATCCGGCGACGGACAACTGGAGGTCGGTCTAACTATGGCTACACCTTC. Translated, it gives CASSDIRRRTTGGRSNYGYTF.